Listed below are T cell receptor beta chains from one sample, sequenced in a study of T cell responses to AZD1222 COVID-19 vaccine. TCRdb's copy holds only in-frame clones and misses some; the assay was immunoSEQ multiplex PCR. The sample lists more than 100,000 clones; approximately 92% were seen once. The sample consisted of peripheral blood, taken on day 0 of AZD1222 vaccination. The receptors derive from an adult in good health. CDR3s include the opening cysteine and the closing phenylalanine or tryptophan. Fields, in order: clone size, V gene, J gene, D gene, CDR3 length, CDR3 protein, CDR3 DNA. A D gene is named only where the DNA matches it firmly. Clone size appears in some rows only: once, few, many, or a class for an expanded clone.

>once|TRBV27|TRBJ1-6|NA|13
CASSLTERSPLHF
TGTGCCAGCAGTTTGACGGAGAGGTCACCCCTCCACTTT
>NA|TRBV7-9|TRBJ1-2|NA|13
CASSLESLIGYTF
TGTGCCAGCAGCTTAGAGAGTCTAATCGGCTACACCTTC
>NA|TRBV10-3|TRBJ2-7|NA|11
CAIGLIHEQYF
TGTGCCATCGGATTGATCCACGAGCAGTACTTC
>few|TRBV6-2/TRBV6-3|TRBJ2-7|TRBD1|18
CASSYSGGRGTGNYEQYF
TGTGCCAGCAGTTACTCAGGAGGTCGAGGGACAGGGAACTACGAGCAGTACTTC
>few|TRBV7-6|TRBJ1-3|NA|16
CASSLSPTNSGNTIYF
TGTGCCAGCAGCTTATCCCCCACCAACTCTGGAAACACCATATATTTT
>NA|TRBV7-6|TRBJ2-1|TRBD2|15
CASSPTSGTKNEQFF
TGTGCCAGCAGCCCGACTAGCGGAACAAAAAATGAGCAGTTCTTC
>once|TRBV18|TRBJ2-7|TRBD1|16
CASSPPDRVYSYEQYF
TGTGCCAGCTCACCCCCTGACAGGGTATATTCCTACGAGCAGTACTTC
>NA|TRBV12-3/TRBV12-4|TRBJ2-3|NA|11
CASSRSDTQYF
TGTGCCAGCAGTCGGTCAGATACGCAGTATTTT
>once|TRBV5-8|TRBJ2-3|NA|16
CASSLLQSGATDTQYF
TGTGCCAGCAGCTTGCTCCAAAGTGGGGCGACAGATACGCAGTATTTT
>NA|TRBV15|TRBJ2-1|NA|13
CATSPFRDSEQFF
TGTGCCACCAGCCCGTTTCGAGACAGTGAGCAGTTCTTC